The rows below give T cell receptor beta chains drawn from one sample of a study of identifying expanded T cells in peripheral blood. The table came from immunoSEQ multiplex PCR; TCRdb's copy has only in-frame clones and leaves some out. This table holds 80,000 to 90,000 clones, roughly 86% found once. The material sequenced was blood. All receptors come from a person aged 18 to 75 in good health. The CDR3 runs from the conserved cysteine through the conserved F or W. The order of the fields is D gene, CDR3 length, V gene, J gene, CDR3 protein, CDR3 DNA. D genes are given only for firm matches.

.,13,TRBV6-1,TRBJ2-7,CASRTLNSYEQYF,TGTGCCAGCAGAACGCTAAACTCCTACGAGCAGTACTTC
.,16,TRBV11-3,TRBJ2-1,CASSSERRPVGIEQFF,TGTGCCAGCAGCTCGGAGCGGCGGCCGGTGGGGATAGAGCAGTTCTTC
.,17,TRBV23-1,TRBJ1-1,CASSQSVDIGKNTEAFF,TGCGCCAGCAGTCAAAGTGTTGACATTGGGAAGAACACTGAAGCTTTCTTT
.,13,TRBV4-1,TRBJ1-4,CASSQVQVEKLFF,TGCGCCAGCAGCCAAGTGCAGGTCGAAAAACTGTTTTTT
.,15,TRBV5-1,TRBJ2-7,CASSFAAGSPYEQYF,TGCGCCAGCAGCTTTGCAGCGGGCAGCCCCTACGAGCAGTACTTC
.,22,TRBV9,TRBJ1-3,CASSVGLNERLGGPISGNTIYF,TGTGCCAGCAGCGTAGGTCTCAACGAAAGATTAGGGGGTCCGATCTCTGGAAACACCATATATTTT
.,14,TRBV5-6,TRBJ2-5,CASSLETVEETQYF,TGTGCCAGCAGCTTGGAGACAGTGGAAGAGACCCAGTACTTC
.,13,TRBV19,TRBJ1-2,CASSSRRGDGYTF,TGTGCCAGTAGTAGTCGGCGAGGAGATGGCTACACCTTC
TRBD2,15,TRBV7-2,TRBJ2-5,CASSYGLAGVETQYF,TGTGCCAGCAGTTACGGACTAGCGGGGGTTGAGACCCAGTACTTC
TRBD2,15,TRBV6-1,TRBJ2-1,CASSAGTSGSDEQFF,TGTGCCAGCAGTGCCGGGACTAGCGGTTCGGATGAGCAGTTCTTC